This TCR beta chain was profiled in a study of T cell responses to AZD1222 COVID-19 vaccine. The CDR3 is made up of 14 amino acids. The V and J ends lost 0 bases and 3 bases respectively, with 9 bases between them. In germline, CDR1 is SGHVS, CDR2 FNYEAQ. Repertoires were generated with immunoSEQ multiplex PCR, while TCRdb's copy carries only in-frame clones and drops some. The sample has 100,000 or so clones, 85% to 90% seen once. The source is an adult in good health. The sample in question was peripheral blood, obtained on day 0 of AZD1222 vaccination. This rearrangement joins TRBV7-6 to TRBJ2-7, with unresolved D. CDR3 residues: CASSLANIGYEQYF. DNA of the CDR3: TGTGCCAGCAGCTTAGCGAACATCGGCTACGAGCAGTACTTC.